This entry lists 30 T cell receptor beta chains sequenced from one sample in a study of tumor-infiltrating lymphocytes in localized non-small cell lung cancer. TCRdb's copy holds only in-frame clones and misses some; the assay was immunoSEQ multiplex PCR. The sample carries under 35,000 clones, 70% to 90% recorded once. The sequenced material came from lung tumor tissue. These TCRs come from a human donor with non-small cell lung cancer.

V is TRBV10-3 and J is TRBJ2-3; TRBD1 matches 7 bases. The CDR3 is 15 amino acids. CDR1 ENHRY and CDR2 SYGVKD come from the germline V gene. Losses at the gene ends were 6 bases for V and 0 bases for J; bases not matched to a gene: 6. CDR3 protein: CAIRDRSTSTDTQYF. DNA for the CDR3: TGTGCCATCAGGGACAGGTCCACTAGCACAGATACGCAGTATTTT.

The chain is built from TRBV6-1 and TRBJ2-7, with D possibly being TRBD2 (5 bases). The CDR3 has 12 residues. Trimming stripped 8 bases from V and 1 base from J, with 9 bases between. Germline CDR1 MNHNS, CDR2 SASEGT. CDR3: CASYAGSYEQYF. The CDR3 nucleotides read TGTGCCAGCTATGCGGGTTCCTACGAGCAGTACTTC.

This clone turned up a few times. The gene calls are TRBV2 and TRBJ2-1, with 13 positions matching TRBD2. V lost 8 bases to trimming and J lost 9 bases; unmatched junction nucleotides: 4. This CDR3 has 13 amino acids. Germline V gene data show CDR1 as SNHLY and CDR2 as FYNNEI. The DNA of the CDR3 is TGTGCCAGCGGACTAGCGGGGGCAATTGAGCAGTTCTTC. It codes for CASGLAGAIEQFF.

The chain links TRBV10-2 to TRBJ2-5, with TRBD1 matching over 7 bases. This CDR3 is built from 15 residues. Trimming at V came to 8 bases and at J to 0 bases, leaving 9 bases not matched to a gene. The germline gives CDR1 WSHSY, CDR2 SAAADI. The CDR3 sequence: CASEGGSSYQETQYF. DNA of the CDR3: TGCGCCAGCGAAGGGGGCAGTTCTTACCAAGAGACCCAGTACTTC.

As DNA, the CDR3 is TGTGCCAGCAGTTCGTTAGGGACAGGCCGTCCGGATACGCAGTATTTT. Its protein product is CASSSLGTGRPDTQYF. The chain couples TRBV6-5 to TRBJ2-3; 8 bases fit TRBD1. There are 16 residues in the CDR3. Trimming at V came to 4 bases and at J to 6 bases, leaving 12 bases not matched to a gene. Germline CDR1 MNHEY, CDR2 SVGAGI.

This chain uses TRBV29-1 with TRBJ1-4; D remains ambiguous. V lost 3 bases and J lost 0, with 5 bases in between. The length of the CDR3 is 13 residues. The germline gives CDR1 SQVTM, CDR2 ANQGSEA. CDR3 residues: CSVDTATNEKLFF. The CDR3 DNA reads TGCAGCGTTGATACAGCAACTAATGAAAAACTGTTTTTT.

The chain couples TRBV13 to TRBJ2-1, with D perhaps being TRBD1 or TRBD2 (5 bases each). From germline, CDR1 is PRHDT and CDR2 FYEKMQ (reference sequence). The CDR3 runs 17 residues. The V gene lost 2 bases and the J gene lost 0 bases, with 14 bases spanning the gap. The CDR3, as DNA: TGTGCCAGCAGCTTAAGTAGAGGGGTCGGCTCCTACAATGAGCAGTTCTTC. Encoded protein: CASSLSRGVGSYNEQFF. Drawing the rest from reference TRBV13 and TRBJ2-1, the complete variable domain is AAGVIQSPRHLIKEKRETATLKCYPIPRHDTVYWYQQGPGQDPQFLISFYEKMQSDKGSIPDRFSAQQFSDYHSELNMSSLELGDSALYFCASSLSRGVGSYNEQFFGPGTRLTVL.

To note about this clone: One end of the junction does not line up with germline, which may come from a read error. The V and J genes are TRBV4-3 and TRBJ1-5; possibly TRBD1 for D (5 bases). The CDR3 runs 18 residues. From germline, CDR1 is LGHNA and CDR2 YSLEER. CDR3 bases: TGCGCCAGCGGCCAAGATCGCGGGGCAGGGAGTTCCAATCAGCCCCAGCATTTT. This encodes CASGQDRGAGSSNQPQHF.

The V gene is TRBV4-2, the J gene TRBJ2-3; TRBD2 matches 12 bases. In germline, CDR1 is LGHNA, CDR2 YNFKEQ. This CDR3 has 17 amino acids. Trimming took 4 bases from V and 6 from J; bases not matched to a gene: 11. CDR3 region: CASSRRGASGGVDTQYF. For the CDR3, the DNA is TGTGCCAGCAGCCGCCGGGGAGCTAGCGGGGGGGTGGATACGCAGTATTTT.

The CDR3 nucleotides read TGCAGTGCTAGAGAGGGCGAAGCTTTCTTT. As protein: CSAREGEAFF. The V and J genes are TRBV20-1 and TRBJ1-1, with no clear D. Trimming took 0 bases from V and 8 from J, leaving 4 bases between them. This CDR3 has 10 residues. The germline gives CDR1 DFQATT, CDR2 SNEGSKA (reference sequence).

V and J are TRBV2 and TRBJ1-6; 8 bases are a match to TRBD1. The trim removed 8 bases at V and 7 bases at J, leaving 7 bases unmatched. The V gene's germline CDR1 is SNHLY and CDR2 FYNNEI. CDR3 length: 14 residues. CDR3 protein: CASGGGQENSPLHF. The CDR3 DNA sequence: TGTGCCAGCGGTGGGGGACAGGAAAATTCACCCCTCCACTTT.

As concerns this clone: The junction departs from germline at one end; a sequencing error may be responsible. The chain carries TRBV2 and TRBJ2-7; 7 positions agree with TRBD1. This CDR3 spans 14 amino acids. Germline CDR1 SNHLY, CDR2 FYNNEI. The CDR3 region has the DNA TGTGCCAGGAGTGACAGGGCTAGCTCCTACGAGCAGTACTTC. This gives the protein CARSDRASSYEQYF.

The chain carries TRBV27 and TRBJ2-7; D is perhaps TRBD1 (6 bases). The V end was cut by 0 bases, the J end by 7 bases, with 16 bases between. The CDR3 consists of 15 residues. CDR1 and CDR2 from the germline V gene are MNHEY and SMNVEV (reference sequence). CDR3 DNA sequence: TGTGCCAGCAGTTTATCGGGCAGGGGATCGGATGAGCAGTACTTC. It encodes CASSLSGRGSDEQYF.

The chain is built from TRBV9 and TRBJ2-5; D not resolved. V was shortened by 3 bases and J by 5 bases, with 8 bases between the two germline ends. This CDR3 spans 12 amino acids. Germline CDR1 reads SGDLS; CDR2 reads YYNGEE. The CDR3 nucleotides read TGTGCCAGCAGCGGGCTGCGTGAGACCCAGTACTTC. Residues: CASSGLRETQYF. The full variable domain, completed using reference TRBV9 and TRBJ2-5, is DSGVTQTPKHLITATGQRVTLRCSPRSGDLSVYWYQQSLDQGLQFLIQYYNGEERAKGNILERFSAQQFPDLHSELNLSSLELGDSALYFCASSGLRETQYFGPGTRLLVL.

The CDR3: CASSFSRGETQYF. CDR3 DNA: TGTGCCAGCAGCTTTAGCAGGGGAGAGACCCAGTACTTC. The chain has TRBV7-2 and TRBJ2-5; perhaps TRBD1 as D (6 bases). CDR3 size: 13 residues. The ends were cut back, 3 bases at V and 4 bases at J, with 9 bases in the middle. The germline CDR1 and CDR2 sequences are SGHTA and FQGNSA.

The V gene is TRBV4-3, the J gene TRBJ2-7, with 8 bases matching TRBD1. Trimming removed 3 bases from V and 2 bases from J; junction bases left unmatched: 9. Germline V CDR1 and CDR2: LGHNA, YSLEER. The CDR3 runs 16 residues. In nucleotides, the CDR3 is TGCGCCAGCAGCCAGTCCGGGACAGGAGGGCCCTACGAGCAGTACTTC. Amino acid sequence: CASSQSGTGGPYEQYF.

The chain links TRBV9 to TRBJ2-3; 7 bases fit TRBD1. Germline-derived CDR1 and CDR2 are SGDLS and YYNGEE. V was pared by 0 bases and J by 3 bases, with 4 bases of the junction left unmatched. CDR3 length: 15 amino acids. The CDR3 loop reads CASSVGVQGTDTQYF. The DNA of the CDR3 is TGTGCCAGCAGCGTAGGAGTACAGGGGACAGATACGCAGTATTTT.

The V gene is TRBV19, the J gene TRBJ1-1; D not resolved. The CDR3 totals 13 residues. Trimming cost V 5 bases and J 2 bases, with 9 bases left between them. Germline CDR1 reads LNHDA; CDR2 reads SQIVND (reference sequence). Written as DNA, the CDR3 is TGTGCCAGTAGTTTTCATAAAAACACTGAAGCTTTCTTT. It yields the protein CASSFHKNTEAFF.

This CDR3 is CASSLGANEKLFF. DNA of the CDR3: TGCGCCAGCAGCTTGGGGGCTAATGAAAAACTGTTTTTT. This sequence joins TRBV5-1 and TRBJ1-4; D gene uncertain. Germline loops: CDR1 SGHRS, CDR2 YFSETQ. V was clipped by 0 bases and J by 3 bases, with 3 bases between them. The CDR3 totals 13 residues.

The J gene is TRBJ2-1, the V gene TRBV2, with D perhaps TRBD1 or TRBD2 (5 bases each). The V end lost 4 bases, the J end lost 6 bases, and 10 bases lay between the germline ends. Germline CDR1 is SNHLY and CDR2 is FYNNEI. This CDR3 spans 13 amino acids. The CDR3 loop reads CASSGGGPNEQFF. The DNA for the CDR3 is TGTGCCAGCAGTGGGGGCGGGCCCAATGAGCAGTTCTTC.

V usage is TRBV18 and J usage is TRBJ1-6, with 9 positions matching TRBD1. V shed 4 bases and J 14 bases; nucleotides not matched to a gene: 3. The germline CDR1 and CDR2 sequences are KGHSH and LQKENI. CDR3 size: 12 residues. CDR3 residues: CASSQRQGALHF. The CDR3 DNA reads TGTGCCAGCTCACAAAGACAGGGGGCCCTCCACTTT.

This chain links TRBV30 with TRBJ2-7, with a tentative D call TRBD1 (5 bases). V lost 1 base and J 5 bases, leaving 9 bases between the germline ends. This CDR3 has 12 amino acids. Germline loops: CDR1 GTSNPN, CDR2 SVGIG (reference sequence). The CDR3 spells CAWSGQGHEQYF. CDR3 in DNA: TGTGCCTGGAGTGGTCAGGGCCACGAGCAGTACTTC.

CDR3 bases: TGTGCCATCACGGGGGACTCGGGCACTGAAGCTTTCTTT. Its translation is CAITGDSGTEAFF. The chain links TRBV10-3 to TRBJ1-1; D is possibly TRBD1 (5 bases). Looked up from germline, CDR1 is ENHRY and CDR2 is SYGVKD. The CDR3 is 13 residues long. V lost 7 bases to trimming and J lost 4 bases, with 13 bases between them.

This chain links TRBV30 with TRBJ1-2; 12 nucleotides match TRBD1. The germline V gene has CDR1 GTSNPN and CDR2 SVGIG (reference sequence). The J segment lost 8 bases and the V segment lost 5 bases, leaving 9 bases of the junction unmatched. The CDR3 contains 14 residues. As DNA, the CDR3 is TGTGCCTGGGCCGGGACAGGGGGCGCGTTGGGCTACACCTTC. Amino acids: CAWAGTGGALGYTF.

The chain employs TRBV6-5 and TRBJ2-7; D is ambiguous. Germline V gene lookup returns CDR1 MNHEY and CDR2 SVGAGI. The CDR3 is 14 amino acids. V shed 1 base and J shed 0 bases, with 7 bases lying between them. The CDR3 nucleotides read TGTGCCAGCAGTTACTTGGACGGCTCCTACGAGCAGTACTTC. Its protein is CASSYLDGSYEQYF.

V usage is TRBV18 and J usage is TRBJ2-5; D is undetermined. V was pared by 5 bases and J by 4 bases, with 17 bases between. Germline V gives CDR1 KGHSH, CDR2 LQKENI. The CDR3 spans 15 residues. The CDR3 DNA is TGTGCCAGCTCAACTCAAGGTTCCCAACCAGAGACCCAGTACTTC. It encodes CASSTQGSQPETQYF.

The chain is built from TRBV10-3 and TRBJ2-1, with TRBD2 matching over 8 bases. Unmatched junction bases numbered 11, after V lost 8 bases and J lost 2 bases. CDR1 is ENHRY, CDR2 SYGVKD, per germline. The CDR3 runs 16 residues. The CDR3 loop is CAIEGSRGAAYNEQFF. CDR3 coding DNA: TGTGCCATCGAAGGATCGCGGGGGGCGGCCTACAATGAGCAGTTCTTC.

The V gene is TRBV9, the J gene TRBJ2-7, with D possibly TRBD2 on 6 matching bases. CDR3 length: 13 amino acids. Trimming took off 9 bases at V and 6 bases at J, with 19 bases between the two ends. Germline-derived CDR1 and CDR2 are SGDLS and YYNGEE. The CDR3 bases are TGTGCCACCGCGAGAACCCTGGGGGGCGAGCAGTACTTC. Translating it yields CATARTLGGEQYF.

The chain carries TRBV27 and TRBJ1-6; D call uncertain. The V end was cut by 8 bases, the J end by 0 bases, with 8 bases between. Germline CDR1 is MNHEY and CDR2 is SMNVEV (reference sequence). There are 14 residues in the CDR3. The CDR3 region is CASLSSSYNSPLHF. CDR3 sequence (DNA): TGTGCCAGCCTATCTAGCTCCTATAATTCACCCCTCCACTTT.

The V gene is TRBV9, the J gene TRBJ1-6, with D perhaps matching TRBD1 (5 bases). Trimming left V 10 bases short and J 10 bases short, with 18 bases between. Germline-derived CDR1 and CDR2 are SGDLS and YYNGEE. The CDR3 sequence is 13 residues long. The DNA of the CDR3 is TGTGCCTCAGCCGGACAAGCCGGCTCACCCCTCCACTTT. The encoded protein is CASAGQAGSPLHF.